The clone carrying this TCR beta chain was observed a few times. The antigen is not known. TCRdb reprocessed the 5' RACE reads via MiXCR and lists one record per CDR3 protein. This table has about 97,000 distinct CDR3 sequences, around 10% appearing once. The data were obtained in a study of early T cells in non-severe SARS-CoV-2 infection. Study as a whole: Unsorted whole-blood RNA was sequenced in bulk, leaving chains unpaired. Study-wide results and limits: Matching with VDJdb favored anti-spike CD8 responses (missing private and CD4 specificities).

There are 12 residues in the CDR3. Germline assignment: CDR1 SGHAT and CDR2 FQNNGV. Trimming removed 4 bases from V and 8 bases from J, with 11 bases in between. The chain combines TRBV11-2 with TRBJ1-1; unclear D gene. The specimen comprised whole blood, sampled at baseline. The sequence came from an adult who was a healthcare worker with PCR-confirmed SARS-CoV-2 infection or an uninfected control (not recorded which). The CDR3 bases are TGTGCCAGCAGCTATAATATCAGGGAAGCTTTCTTT. Its protein is CASSYNIREAFF.